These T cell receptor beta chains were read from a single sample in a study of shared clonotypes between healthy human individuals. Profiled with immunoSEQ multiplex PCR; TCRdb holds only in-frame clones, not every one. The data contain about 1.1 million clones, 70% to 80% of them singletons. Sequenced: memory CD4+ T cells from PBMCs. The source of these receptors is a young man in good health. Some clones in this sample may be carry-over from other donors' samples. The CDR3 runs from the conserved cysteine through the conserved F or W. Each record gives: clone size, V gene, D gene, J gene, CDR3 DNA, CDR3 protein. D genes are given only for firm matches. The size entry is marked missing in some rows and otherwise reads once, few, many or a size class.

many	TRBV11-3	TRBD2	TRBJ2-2	TGTGCCAGCAGCTTTAGCGGGTCGAACACCGGGGAGCTGTTTTTT	CASSFSGSNTGELFF
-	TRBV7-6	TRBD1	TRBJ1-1	TGTGCCAGCAGCGACCCTGGGACAGGGGCTGAAGCTTTCTTT	CASSDPGTGAEAFF
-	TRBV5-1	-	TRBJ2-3	TGCGCCAGCAGCTTGGAAGTGGTTGGGGCTCAAGATACGCAGTATTTT	CASSLEVVGAQDTQYF
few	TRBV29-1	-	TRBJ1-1	TGCAGCGTTTGTCGTCCGCTGAACACTGAAGCTTTCTTT	CSVCRPLNTEAFF
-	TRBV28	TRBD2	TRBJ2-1	TGTGCCAGCAGTTCCCCAGGGACTAGAGTCAATGAGCAGTTCTTC	CASSSPGTRVNEQFF
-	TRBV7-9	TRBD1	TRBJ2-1	TGTGCCAGCAGCACCGGGACAGGGGGTGATGAGCAGTTCTTC	CASSTGTGGDEQFF
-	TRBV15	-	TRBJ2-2	TGTGCCACCAGCAAGACGGGACTCCCCACCGGGGAGCTGTTTTTT	CATSKTGLPTGELFF
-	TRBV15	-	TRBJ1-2	TGTGCCACCAGCAGAGAACGAAGATATGGCTACACCTTC	CATSRERRYGYTF
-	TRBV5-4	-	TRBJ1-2	TGTGCCAGCAGCCCGAAGAATTTACGGATTAACTATGGCTACACCTTC	CASSPKNLRINYGYTF
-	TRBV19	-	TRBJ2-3	TGTGCCAGTAGTATGGTCGGGACCAAGGGTACAGATACGCAGTATTTT	CASSMVGTKGTDTQYF
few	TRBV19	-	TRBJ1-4	TGTGCCAGTAGTAAACAGGAATCCAATGAAAAACTGTTTTTT	CASSKQESNEKLFF
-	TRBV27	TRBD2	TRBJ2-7	TGTGCCAGCAGTCCAACCGGTGCGGGAGGGCCCCACGAGCAGTACTTC	CASSPTGAGGPHEQYF
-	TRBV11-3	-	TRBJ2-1	TGTGCCAGCAGCGCGGCTAGAGGGTCGTATGAGCAGCTCTTC	CASSAARGSYEQLF
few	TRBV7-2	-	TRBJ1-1	TGTGCCAGCAGCTTAAATGGGTACACTGAAGCTTTCTTT	CASSLNGYTEAFF
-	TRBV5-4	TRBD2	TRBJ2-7	TGTGCCAGCAGCGGCGGGACTAGCGGGGTCTCCTACGAGCAGTACTTC	CASSGGTSGVSYEQYF
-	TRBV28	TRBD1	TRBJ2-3	TGTGCCAGCAGTTACCCCGGTGGGACAGGGGGAATTTTTACTAGCACAGATACGCAGTATTTT	CASSYPGGTGGIFTSTDTQYF
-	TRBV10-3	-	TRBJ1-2	TGTGCCATCAGCCCGGACATTAACTATGGCTACACCTTC	CAISPDINYGYTF
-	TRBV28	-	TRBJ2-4	TGTGCCAGCAGTATAGCAGGGGCCGGGTCCCTAACCAAAAACATTCAGTACTTC	CASSIAGAGSLTKNIQYF
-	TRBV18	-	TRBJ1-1	TGTGCCAGCCTCGAAGTTCGGAACACTGAAGCTTTCTTT	CASLEVRNTEAFF
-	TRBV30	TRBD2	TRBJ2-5	TGTGCCTGGAGTAATCCGTCGGGAGGGCAGGAGACCCAGTACTTC	CAWSNPSGGQETQYF
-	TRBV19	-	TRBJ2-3	TGTGCCAGTAGTATGTCCGGGGGCGCAGATACGCAGTATTTT	CASSMSGGADTQYF
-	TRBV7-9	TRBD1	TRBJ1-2	TGTGCCAGCAGCCCACAGGGGCCCTATGGCTACACCTTC	CASSPQGPYGYTF
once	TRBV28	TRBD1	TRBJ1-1	TGTGCCAGCAGTCCCGGGACAGGGGTAGTGGGAGCTTTCTTT	CASSPGTGVVGAFF
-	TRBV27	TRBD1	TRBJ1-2	TGTGCCAGCAGATCTACATCGGGACAGGGAGGAAACTATGGCTACACCTTC	CASRSTSGQGGNYGYTF
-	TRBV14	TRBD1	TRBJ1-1	TGTGCCAGCAGCCTCAGGGGGGACTGGGTGGCTTTCTTT	CASSLRGDWVAFF
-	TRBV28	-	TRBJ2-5	TGTGCCAGCGGAAAGGCCGCGGGCGCTGAGACCCAGTACTTC	CASGKAAGAETQYF
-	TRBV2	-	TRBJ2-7	TGTGCCAGCAGTGCAATTTCCTACGAGCAGTACTTC	CASSAISYEQYF
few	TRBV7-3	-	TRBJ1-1	TGTGCCAGCAGCTTGGGACTGTCGAACACTGAAGCTTTCTTT	CASSLGLSNTEAFF
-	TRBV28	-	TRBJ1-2	TGTGCCAGCAGTTTGGATCCGGACTATGGCTACACCTTC	CASSLDPDYGYTF
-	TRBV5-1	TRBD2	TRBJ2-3	TGCGCCAGCAGCTTGGAACTAGCGGGAAACACAGATACGCAGTATTTT	CASSLELAGNTDTQYF
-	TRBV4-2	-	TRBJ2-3	TGTGCCAGCAGCTTCGGACAGCCCGCAGATACGCAGTATTTT	CASSFGQPADTQYF
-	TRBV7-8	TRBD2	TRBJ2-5	TGTGCCAGCAGCCCCAGACTAGCGGGATCAGAGACCCAGTACTTC	CASSPRLAGSETQYF
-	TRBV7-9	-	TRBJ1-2	TGTGCCAGCAGCTTACGAGGGGTCTCAAGAGGGAACTTC	CASSLRGVSRGNF
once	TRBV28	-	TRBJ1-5	TGTGCCAGCAGTTTTGGCGGATTCAAGGGCCCCCAGCATTTT	CASSFGGFKGPQHF
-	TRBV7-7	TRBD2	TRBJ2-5	TGTGCCAGCAGCCCGCTTGCGGGGAGGGGAGGGACCCAGTACTTC	CASSPLAGRGGTQYF
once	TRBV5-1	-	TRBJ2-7	TGCGCCAGCAGCTACAATTCCTACGAGCAGTACTTC	CASSYNSYEQYF
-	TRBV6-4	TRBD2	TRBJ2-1	TGTGCCAGCAGTGACGAAGCGGGAGGGCCCTACAATGAGCAGTTCTTC	CASSDEAGGPYNEQFF
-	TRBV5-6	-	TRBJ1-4	TGTGCCAGCAGCCGGCTCGAACCGACAGTTTTTGGGGAAAAACTGTTTTTT	CASSRLEPTVFGEKLFF
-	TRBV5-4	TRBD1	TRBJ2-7	TGTGCCAGCAGCTCACCGGGACAGGGGACCTACGAGCAGTACTTC	CASSSPGQGTYEQYF
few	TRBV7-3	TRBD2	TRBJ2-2	TGTGCCAGCAGCTTAAGTCCCACCGGGACTAGCGCCGGGGAGCTGTTTTTT	CASSLSPTGTSAGELFF
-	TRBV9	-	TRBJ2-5	TGTGCCAGCAGCGCAGGTTGGGAGACCCAGTACTTC	CASSAGWETQYF
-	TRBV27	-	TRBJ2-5	TGTGCCAGCAGTCCATACACAGGGACAGAGACCCAGTACTTC	CASSPYTGTETQYF
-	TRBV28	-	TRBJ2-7	TGTGCCAGCAGCTCGGCAGGGGAGGACTACGAGCAGTACTTC	CASSSAGEDYEQYF
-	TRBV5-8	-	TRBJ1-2	TGTGCCAGCAGCTTGAGGGCAGGGTTTAACTATGGCTACACCTTC	CASSLRAGFNYGYTF
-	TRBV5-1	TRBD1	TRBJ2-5	TGCGCCAGCAGCCCGCAGGGGGCTGTCGGGGAGACCCAGTACTTC	CASSPQGAVGETQYF
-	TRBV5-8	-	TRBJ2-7	TGTGCCAGCAGTCGGACTCGGTACGAGCAGTACTTC	CASSRTRYEQYF
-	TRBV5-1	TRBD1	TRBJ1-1	TGCGCCAGCAGCTTGGCGACAGGGTTGAAAGCTTTCTTT	CASSLATGLKAFF
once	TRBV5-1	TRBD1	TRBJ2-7	TGCGCCAGCAGCTTGGGGGACAGGGTCGAGCAGTACTTC	CASSLGDRVEQYF
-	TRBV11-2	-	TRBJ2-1	TGTGCCAGCAGCTTACGTGGGAGCGGCTCCTACAATGAGCAGTTCTTC	CASSLRGSGSYNEQFF
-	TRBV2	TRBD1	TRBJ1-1	TGTGCCAGCAATACCGGGACAGGGGACACTGAAGCTTTCTTT	CASNTGTGDTEAFF
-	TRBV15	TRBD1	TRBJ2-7	TGTGCCACTCGTTCGTCGGGACAGGGGATCTACGAGCAGTACTTC	CATRSSGQGIYEQYF
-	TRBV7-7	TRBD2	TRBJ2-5	TGTGCCAGCAGCCCGGGGGGCGGGAGGTTCCAAGAGACCCAGTACTTC	CASSPGGGRFQETQYF
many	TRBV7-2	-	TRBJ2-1	TGTGCCAGCAGCTTAAAGGTACGATTAGCAGGCAATGAGCAGTTCTTC	CASSLKVRLAGNEQFF